This TCR beta chain came from a study of response to subunit inactivated influenza vaccine. Study results and caveats: Each seasonal influenza vaccination recruits few new T cells, the authors suggested.

TCRdb called the RT-PCR reads again in MiXCR, with one record for every CDR3 protein. The data hold 500,000 to 600,000 distinct CDR3 sequences, with 11% observed a single time. This clonotype was found a few times. Its antigen is currently unknown. A further study also used this sample, focusing on T cells expressing NK-cell markers. Per that paper: Template switching by 5'RACE with UMIs generated the TCR beta cDNA. One of eight sequenced donors was HCMV-seronegative; the other seven were seropositive. For several experiments, T cell sorting was restricted to the alpha-beta TCR population by means of an anti-gamma-delta TCR antibody. The share of CD8+ T cells held by dominant NKG2C+ clonotypes was about 1.0-7.5% in six donors.

The TCR originated in a middle-aged man who received an inactivated influenza vaccine. Sequenced material: PBMCs from blood, taken on the day of vaccination.

For the CDR3, the DNA is TGTGCCAGCAGCCCGGGGGGGGGGATATACTCCTACAATGAGCAGTTCTTC. Translated, it gives CASSPGGGIYSYNEQFF. The chain couples TRBV7-2 to TRBJ2-1; TRBD2 matches at 8 bases. V dropped 5 bases and J dropped 0; count of bases not matched to a gene: 9. The CDR3 covers 17 residues. The germline gives CDR1 SGHTA, CDR2 FQGNSA.